One sample yielded the 20 T cell receptor beta chains listed below, sequenced in a study of T cell repertoires in cytomegalovirus infection. TCRdb re-analysed the reads in MiXCR, keeping a single row per CDR3 protein. The sample consists of under 500,000 distinct CDR3 sequences, 40% to 50% of them appearing once. Antigens for these TCRs are unknown. The sample consisted of cultured PBMCs, taken from culture after CMV antigen stimulation. The receptors were gathered from a human donor in good health (CMV status not recorded). Some clones in this sample may be carry-over from other donors' samples.

This clonotype appeared once. The genes are TRBV4-1 and TRBJ1-1; 7 bases agree with TRBD1. Germline assignment: CDR1 MGHRA and CDR2 YSYEKL. V gave up 5 bases and J gave up 1 base; unmatched junction bases: 4. The length of the CDR3 is 14 residues. In DNA, the CDR3 is TGCGCCAGCAGCGGCAGGGGGGCGAACACTGAAGCTTTCTTT. Translating it yields CASSGRGANTEAFF.

V is TRBV7-2 and J is TRBJ2-5, with D unresolved. The CDR3 extends over 12 amino acids. V lost 7 bases, J lost 7 bases, and 13 bases lay in between. CDR1 and CDR2 from the germline V gene are SGHTA and FQGNSA. CDR3 nucleotide sequence: TGTGCCAGCACCAGGTCGCGCGGGACCCAGTACTTC. Translation: CASTRSRGTQYF.

This clonotype has just a few counts. V is TRBV12-3 or TRBV12-4 and J is TRBJ2-3; TRBD2 matches 14 bases. CDR3 size: 18 residues. V was clipped by 4 bases and J by 5 bases; unmatched bases: 11. The CDR3 loop is CASSYPRLAGGPVDTQYF. The DNA for the CDR3 is TGTGCCAGCAGTTACCCAAGACTAGCGGGAGGGCCAGTAGATACGCAGTATTTT.

This clonotype was seen a handful of times. The chain uses TRBV4-2 and TRBJ2-5; D is undetermined. Trimming took 4 bases from V and 4 from J, leaving 13 bases between them. Germline V lookup: CDR1 LGHNA, CDR2 YNFKEQ. CDR3 length: 14 residues. Here the CDR3 reads CASSPERNRETQYF. The CDR3 region has the DNA TGTGCCAGCAGCCCGGAAAGAAACAGAGAGACCCAGTACTTC.

The chain carries TRBV10-3 and TRBJ2-2; no firm D call. This CDR3 spans 16 amino acids. Trimming shortened V by 10 bases and J by 4 bases, and 22 bases separated the two germline ends. Per the germline V gene, CDR1 is ENHRY and CDR2 is SYGVKD. DNA for the CDR3: TGTGCCACAGCCCTGATAGTACCGTTGGCCACCGGGGAGCTGTTTTTT. The encoded protein is CATALIVPLATGELFF.

V gene TRBV12-3 or TRBV12-4 combines with J gene TRBJ2-1; 8 bases are a match to TRBD2. J lost 12 bases, V lost 7 bases, and 8 bases had no gene match. The CDR3 is made up of 12 amino acids. The CDR3 spells CASKVGGARQFF. For the CDR3, the DNA is TGTGCCAGCAAGGTCGGGGGGGCTCGGCAGTTCTTC.

This clonotype has more than one count but fewer than ten. This rearrangement joins TRBV6-5 to TRBJ2-7; tentative D call: TRBD2 (6 bases). Trimming took 4 bases from V and 2 from J, leaving 18 bases between them. The CDR3 length is 16 residues. Germline CDR1 MNHEY, CDR2 SVGAGI. Written as DNA, the CDR3 is TGTGCCAGCAGTTGGGAAGGCGGGATCCCGACCTACGAGCAGTACTTC. This translates into CASSWEGGIPTYEQYF.

The DNA for the CDR3 is TGTGCCAGCAGCCCTACCGGGACAGGGGGTTATGGCTACACCTTC. Translation: CASSPTGTGGYGYTF. V usage is TRBV7-6 and J usage is TRBJ1-2; TRBD1 aligns across 11 bases. V was clipped by 5 bases and J by 5 bases; unmatched bases: 7. This CDR3 has 15 residues. Germline V lookup: CDR1 SGHVS, CDR2 FNYEAQ.

This clonotype was seen a handful of times. The CDR3 DNA reads TGTGCCAGCAGCTTAGGAGGCGTAACTAATGAAAAACTGTTTTTT. This translates into CASSLGGVTNEKLFF. This chain links TRBV7-2 with TRBJ1-4; D not certain. Germline lookup yields CDR1 SGHTA and CDR2 FQGNSA. V was shortened by 1 base and J by 1 base, with 7 bases between the two germline ends. The CDR3 is made up of 15 amino acids.

The chain carries TRBV20-1 and TRBJ2-1, with 11 bases fitting TRBD2. V shed 3 bases and J 10 bases; nucleotides not matched to a gene: 11. The CDR3 totals 15 residues. CDR1 DFQATT and CDR2 SNEGSKA come from the germline V gene (reference sequence). In DNA form, the CDR3 reads TGCAGTGCTAGGACCGGGACTAGCGGCCAACCAGAGCAGTTCTTC. This codes for CSARTGTSGQPEQFF.

V is TRBV5-6 and J is TRBJ1-2; TRBD1 agrees at 7 bases. V was pared by 0 bases and J by 6 bases, with 8 bases of the junction left unmatched. The CDR3 totals 15 residues. Germline V CDR1 and CDR2: SGHDT, YYEEEE. DNA for the CDR3: TGTGCCAGCAGCTTGGGCCGCCGGGACAGAGATGGCTACACCTTC. This gives the protein CASSLGRRDRDGYTF.

The rearrangement links TRBV7-2 to TRBJ2-2; D not certain. Trimming left V 3 bases short and J 7 bases short, with 3 bases between. The V gene's germline CDR1 is SGHTA and CDR2 FQGNSA. The length of the CDR3 is 11 residues. CDR3 sequence: CASSLRGELFF. The CDR3, as DNA: TGTGCCAGCAGCTTGCGCGGGGAGCTGTTTTTT. Supplemented by reference TRBV7-2 and TRBJ2-2, the full variable domain reads GAGVSQSPSNKVTEKGKDVELRCDPISGHTALYWYRQSLGQGLEFLIYFQGNSAPDKSGLPSDRFSAERTGGSVSTLTIQRTQQEDSAVYLCASSLRGELFFGEGSRLTVL.

This sequence joins TRBV4-1 and TRBJ2-7; 7 bases are shared with TRBD1. This CDR3 has 15 amino acids. V shed 2 bases and J 2 bases; nucleotides not matched to a gene: 6. Per germline, CDR1 MGHRA and CDR2 YSYEKL. The CDR3 nucleotides read TGCGCCAGCAGCCAACGGGACAGTGGTACCTACGAGCAGTACTTC. Residues: CASSQRDSGTYEQYF.

The chain combines TRBV7-3 with TRBJ1-1; no reliable D call. This CDR3 has 13 residues. CDR1 is SGHTA and CDR2 is FQGTGA in the germline V gene. The ends were cut back, 5 bases at V and 2 bases at J, with 9 bases in the middle. CDR3 nucleotides: TGTGCCAGCAGCGCTACACCTAACACTGAAGCTTTCTTT. Translation: CASSATPNTEAFF.

This chain connects TRBV7-8 to TRBJ1-3; a weak D match, TRBD1 (6 bases). Germline V gives CDR1 SGHVS, CDR2 FQNEAQ. The CDR3 contains 15 residues. Trimming removed 6 bases at V and 3 bases at J, with 15 bases between. CDR3: CASRPNTGNGNTIYF. The CDR3, as DNA: TGTGCCAGCAGACCGAACACAGGGAATGGAAACACCATATATTTT.

This chain joins TRBV15 and TRBJ2-5; possible D gene TRBD2, 6 bases. V was pared by 1 base and J by 7 bases, with 28 bases between. Germline CDR1 reads LNHNV; CDR2 reads YYDKDF (reference sequence). This CDR3 comprises 19 residues. The DNA for the CDR3 is TGTGCCACCAGCAGAGGGTCGGGAATTGGGGGAGGAATCCATGGGACCCAGTACTTC. The encoded protein is CATSRGSGIGGGIHGTQYF.

In its sample, this clonotype was seen a few times. V usage is TRBV27 and J usage is TRBJ2-7, with D possibly being TRBD1 or TRBD2 (5 bases each). Trimming removed 4 bases at V and 9 bases at J, with 19 bases between. The CDR3 totals 14 residues. CDR1 MNHEY and CDR2 SMNVEV come from the germline V gene (reference sequence). CDR3 bases: TGTGCCAGCAGTTCCCTGGGACCTCCAAGAGGGCAGTACTTC. This sequence encodes CASSSLGPPRGQYF.

This clonotype was seen only a few times. V gene TRBV25-1 combines with J gene TRBJ2-3; D tentatively fits TRBD1 or TRBD2 (5 bases each). CDR1 is MGHDK, CDR2 SYGVNS, per germline. The CDR3 extends over 13 amino acids. V lost 3 bases and J 5 bases, leaving 9 bases between the germline ends. The CDR3 protein is CASSERGKDTQYF. CDR3 sequence (DNA): TGTGCCAGCAGTGAGAGGGGAAAAGATACGCAGTATTTT.

This clonotype turned up a few times. The CDR3 is CASGPNHAPGFGRETQYF. The DNA of the CDR3 is TGTGCTAGTGGTCCCAACCACGCCCCAGGGTTTGGGAGAGAGACCCAGTACTTC. The chain uses TRBV12-5 and TRBJ2-5, with D perhaps given as TRBD1 or TRBD2 (5 bases each). CDR3 length: 18 residues. Germline CDR1 reads LGHNT; CDR2 reads FRNRAP. The V end was cut by 5 bases, the J end by 4 bases, with 26 bases between.

The gene calls are TRBV10-3 and TRBJ2-3, with D tentatively TRBD2 (6 bases). The germline V and J ends were trimmed by 8 bases and 0 bases, with 9 bases remaining between them. Germline CDR1 reads ENHRY; CDR2 reads SYGVKD. The CDR3 is made up of 13 amino acids. CDR3 region: CAIGGTSTDTQYF. DNA for the CDR3: TGTGCCATCGGGGGGACTAGCACAGATACGCAGTATTTT.